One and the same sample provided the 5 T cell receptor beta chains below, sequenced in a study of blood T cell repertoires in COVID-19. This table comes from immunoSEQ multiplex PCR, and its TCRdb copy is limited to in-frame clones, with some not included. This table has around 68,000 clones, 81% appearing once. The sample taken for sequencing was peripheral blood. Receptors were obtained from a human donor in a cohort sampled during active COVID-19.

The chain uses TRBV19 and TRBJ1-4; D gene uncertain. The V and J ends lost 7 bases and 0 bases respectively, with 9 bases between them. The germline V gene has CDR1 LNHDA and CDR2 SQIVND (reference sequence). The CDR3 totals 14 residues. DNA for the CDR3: TGTGCCAGTAAGCCCCCCGCAACTAATGAAAAACTGTTTTTT. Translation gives CASKPPATNEKLFF.

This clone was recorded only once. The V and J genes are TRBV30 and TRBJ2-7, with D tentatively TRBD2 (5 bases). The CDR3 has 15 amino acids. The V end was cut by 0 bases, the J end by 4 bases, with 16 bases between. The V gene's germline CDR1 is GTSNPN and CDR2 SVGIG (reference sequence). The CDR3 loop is CAWSVRADHAYEQYF. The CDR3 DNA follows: TGTGCCTGGAGTGTGAGAGCGGACCACGCATACGAGCAGTACTTC.

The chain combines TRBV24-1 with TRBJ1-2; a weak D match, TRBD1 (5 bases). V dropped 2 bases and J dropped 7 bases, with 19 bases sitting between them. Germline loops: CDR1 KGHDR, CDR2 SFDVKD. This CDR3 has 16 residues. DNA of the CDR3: TGTGCCACCAGTGATTCGTCGGGGGAGTACAGACGTGGCTACACCTTC. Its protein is CATSDSSGEYRRGYTF.

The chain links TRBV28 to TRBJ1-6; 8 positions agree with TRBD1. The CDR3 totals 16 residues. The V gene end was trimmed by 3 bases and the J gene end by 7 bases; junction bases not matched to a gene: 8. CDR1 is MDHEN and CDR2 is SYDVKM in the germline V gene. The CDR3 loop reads CASSLGQGAWNSPLHF. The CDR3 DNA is TGTGCCAGCAGTTTGGGGCAGGGGGCATGGAATTCACCCCTCCACTTT.

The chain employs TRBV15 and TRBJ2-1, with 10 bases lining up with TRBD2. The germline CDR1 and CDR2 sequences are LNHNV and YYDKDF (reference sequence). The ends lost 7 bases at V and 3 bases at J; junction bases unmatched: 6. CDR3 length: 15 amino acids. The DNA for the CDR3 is TGTGCCACCACTCCGACTAGCGGGTTCTACAATGAGCAGTTCTTC. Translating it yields CATTPTSGFYNEQFF.